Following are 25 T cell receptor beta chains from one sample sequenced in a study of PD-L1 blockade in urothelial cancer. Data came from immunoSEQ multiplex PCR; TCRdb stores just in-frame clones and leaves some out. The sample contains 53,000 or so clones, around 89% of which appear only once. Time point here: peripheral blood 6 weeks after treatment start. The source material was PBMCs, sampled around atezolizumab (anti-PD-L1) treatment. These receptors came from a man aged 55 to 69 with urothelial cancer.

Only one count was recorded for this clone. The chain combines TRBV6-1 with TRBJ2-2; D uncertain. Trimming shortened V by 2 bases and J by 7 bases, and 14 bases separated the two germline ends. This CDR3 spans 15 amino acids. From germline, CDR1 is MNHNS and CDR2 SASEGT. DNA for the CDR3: TGTGCCAGCAGTGAAATGTGGTTAGCCCTCGGGGAGCTGTTTTTT. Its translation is CASSEMWLALGELFF.

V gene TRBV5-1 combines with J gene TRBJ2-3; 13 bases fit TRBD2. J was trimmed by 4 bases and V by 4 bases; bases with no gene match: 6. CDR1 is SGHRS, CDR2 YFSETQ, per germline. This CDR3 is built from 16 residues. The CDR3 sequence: CASSLPGTSGADTQYF. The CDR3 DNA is TGCGCCAGCAGCCTCCCGGGGACTAGCGGGGCAGATACGCAGTATTTT.

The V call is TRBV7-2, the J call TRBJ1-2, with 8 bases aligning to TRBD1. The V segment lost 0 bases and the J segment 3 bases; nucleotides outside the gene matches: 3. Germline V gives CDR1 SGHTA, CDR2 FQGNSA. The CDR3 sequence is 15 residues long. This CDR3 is CASSLAGTGDYGYTF. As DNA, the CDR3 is TGTGCCAGCAGCTTAGCCGGGACAGGTGACTATGGCTACACCTTC.

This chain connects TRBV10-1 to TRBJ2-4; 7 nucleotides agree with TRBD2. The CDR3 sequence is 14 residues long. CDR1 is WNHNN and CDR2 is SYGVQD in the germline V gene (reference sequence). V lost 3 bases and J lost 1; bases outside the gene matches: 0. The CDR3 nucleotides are TGCGCCAGCAGTGACGGGGGGGCCAAAAACATTCAGTACTTC. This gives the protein CASSDGGAKNIQYF.

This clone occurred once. CDR3 in amino acids: CATRLRDSSNQPQHF. The CDR3 region has the DNA TGTGCCACCAGATTAAGGGACAGTAGCAATCAGCCCCAGCATTTT. This chain joins TRBV15 and TRBJ1-5, with 7 bases lining up with TRBD1. CDR3 size: 15 residues. Germline CDR1 and CDR2: LNHNV and YYDKDF (reference sequence). Trimming at V came to 6 bases and at J to 0 bases, leaving 5 bases not matched to a gene.

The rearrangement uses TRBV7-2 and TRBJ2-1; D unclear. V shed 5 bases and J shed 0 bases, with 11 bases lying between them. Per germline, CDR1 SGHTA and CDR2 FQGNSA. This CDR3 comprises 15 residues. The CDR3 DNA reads TGTGCCAGCAGCCCAACCTCCAGCTCCTACAATGAGCAGTTCTTC. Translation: CASSPTSSSYNEQFF.

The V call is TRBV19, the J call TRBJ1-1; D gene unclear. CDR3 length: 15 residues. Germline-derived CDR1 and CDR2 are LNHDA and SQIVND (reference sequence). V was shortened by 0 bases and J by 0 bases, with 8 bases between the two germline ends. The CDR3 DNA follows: TGTGCCAGTAGTATAGACCCAGGCATGAACACTGAAGCTTTCTTT. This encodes CASSIDPGMNTEAFF.

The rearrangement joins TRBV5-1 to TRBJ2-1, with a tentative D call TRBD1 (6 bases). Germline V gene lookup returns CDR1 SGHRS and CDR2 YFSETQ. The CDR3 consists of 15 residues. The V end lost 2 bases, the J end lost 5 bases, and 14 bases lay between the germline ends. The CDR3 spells CASSLGGQFDNEQFF. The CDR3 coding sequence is TGCGCCAGCAGCTTAGGGGGACAATTCGACAATGAGCAGTTCTTC.

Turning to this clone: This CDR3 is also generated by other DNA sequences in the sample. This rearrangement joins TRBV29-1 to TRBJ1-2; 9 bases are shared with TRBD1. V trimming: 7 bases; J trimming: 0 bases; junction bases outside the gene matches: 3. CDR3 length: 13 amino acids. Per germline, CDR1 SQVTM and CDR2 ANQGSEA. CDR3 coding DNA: TGCAGCGCCTGGGACAGGGCTAACTATGGCTACACCTTC. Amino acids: CSAWDRANYGYTF.

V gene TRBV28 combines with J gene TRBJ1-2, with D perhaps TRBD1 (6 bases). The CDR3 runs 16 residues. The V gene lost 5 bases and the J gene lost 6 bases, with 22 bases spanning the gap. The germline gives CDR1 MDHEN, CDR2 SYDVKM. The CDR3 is CASSRGVGTTLNGYTF. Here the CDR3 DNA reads TGTGCCAGCAGTCGCGGCGTAGGGACAACCCTGAATGGCTACACCTTC.

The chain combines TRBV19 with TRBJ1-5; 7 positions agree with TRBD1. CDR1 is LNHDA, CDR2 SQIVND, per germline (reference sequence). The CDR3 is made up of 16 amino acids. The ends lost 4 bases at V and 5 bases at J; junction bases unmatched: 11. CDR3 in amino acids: CASSNQTGYLDQPQHF. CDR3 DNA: TGTGCCAGTAGTAATCAGACAGGGTATCTCGATCAGCCCCAGCATTTT. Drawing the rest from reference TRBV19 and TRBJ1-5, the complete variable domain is DGGITQSPKYLFRKEGQNVTLSCEQNLNHDAMYWYRQDPGQGLRLIYYSQIVNDFQKGDIAEGYSVSREKKESFPLTVTSAQKNPTAFYLCASSNQTGYLDQPQHFGDGTRLSIL.

The CDR3 DNA is TGTGCCATCAGTGGGACAGGGGACAGCCACTACGAGCAGTACTTC. It encodes CAISGTGDSHYEQYF. The rearrangement links TRBV10-3 to TRBJ2-7, with 9 bases that match TRBD1. The J segment lost 3 bases and the V segment lost 4 bases, leaving 7 bases of the junction unmatched. CDR1 is ENHRY and CDR2 is SYGVKD in the germline V gene. The CDR3 has 15 amino acids.

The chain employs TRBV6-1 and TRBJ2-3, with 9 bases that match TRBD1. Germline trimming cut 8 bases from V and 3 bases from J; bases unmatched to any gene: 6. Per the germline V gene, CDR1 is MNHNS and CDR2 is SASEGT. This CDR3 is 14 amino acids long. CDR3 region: CASSWDRETDTQYF. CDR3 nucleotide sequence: TGTGCCAGCTCCTGGGACAGGGAAACAGATACGCAGTATTTT.

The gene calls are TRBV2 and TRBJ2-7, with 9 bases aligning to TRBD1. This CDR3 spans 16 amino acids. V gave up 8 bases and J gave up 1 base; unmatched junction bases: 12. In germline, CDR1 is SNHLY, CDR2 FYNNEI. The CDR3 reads CASSPLGQGLSYEQYF. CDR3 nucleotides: TGTGCCAGCTCCCCCCTAGGACAGGGGTTATCCTACGAGCAGTACTTC. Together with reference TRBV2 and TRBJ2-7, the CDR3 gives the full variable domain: EPEVTQTPSHQVTQMGQEVILRCVPISNHLYFYWYRQILGQKVEFLVSFYNNEISEKSEIFDDQFSVERPDGSNFTLKIRSTKLEDSAMYFCASSPLGQGLSYEQYFGPGTRLTVT.

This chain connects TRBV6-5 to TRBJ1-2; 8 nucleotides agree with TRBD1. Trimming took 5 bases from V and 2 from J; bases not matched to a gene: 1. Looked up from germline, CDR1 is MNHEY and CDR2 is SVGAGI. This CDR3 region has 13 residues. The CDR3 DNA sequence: TGTGCCAGCAGTCCAGGGGGCAACTATGGCTACACCTTC. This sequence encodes CASSPGGNYGYTF.

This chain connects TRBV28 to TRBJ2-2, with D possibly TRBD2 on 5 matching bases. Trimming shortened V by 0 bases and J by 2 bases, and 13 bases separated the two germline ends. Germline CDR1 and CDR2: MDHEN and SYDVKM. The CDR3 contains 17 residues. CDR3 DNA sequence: TGTGCCAGCAGTTTATGGGGAGCAGGACCCAACACCGGGGAGCTGTTTTTT. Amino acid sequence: CASSLWGAGPNTGELFF.

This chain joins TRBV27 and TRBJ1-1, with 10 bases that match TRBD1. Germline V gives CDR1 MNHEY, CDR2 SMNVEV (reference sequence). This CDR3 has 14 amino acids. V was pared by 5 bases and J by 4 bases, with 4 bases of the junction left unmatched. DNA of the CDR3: TGTGCCAGCAGTCCGACAGGGGGCGTCACTGAAGCTTTCTTT. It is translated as CASSPTGGVTEAFF.

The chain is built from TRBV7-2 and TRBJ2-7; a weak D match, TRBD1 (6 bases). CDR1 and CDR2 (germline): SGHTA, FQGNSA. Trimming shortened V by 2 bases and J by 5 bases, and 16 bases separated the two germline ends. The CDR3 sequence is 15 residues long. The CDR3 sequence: CASSLWGTGPDEQYF. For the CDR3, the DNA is TGTGCCAGCAGCTTATGGGGAACAGGGCCGGACGAGCAGTACTTC. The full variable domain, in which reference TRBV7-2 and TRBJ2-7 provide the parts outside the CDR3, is GAGVSQSPSNKVTEKGKDVELRCDPISGHTALYWYRQSLGQGLEFLIYFQGNSAPDKSGLPSDRFSAERTGGSVSTLTIQRTQQEDSAVYLCASSLWGTGPDEQYFGPGTRLTVT.

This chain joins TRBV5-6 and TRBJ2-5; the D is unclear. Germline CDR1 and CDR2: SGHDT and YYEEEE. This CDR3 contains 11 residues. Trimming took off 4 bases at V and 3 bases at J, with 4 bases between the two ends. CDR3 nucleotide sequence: TGTGCCAGCAGCCAAAAAGAGACCCAGTACTTC. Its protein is CASSQKETQYF.

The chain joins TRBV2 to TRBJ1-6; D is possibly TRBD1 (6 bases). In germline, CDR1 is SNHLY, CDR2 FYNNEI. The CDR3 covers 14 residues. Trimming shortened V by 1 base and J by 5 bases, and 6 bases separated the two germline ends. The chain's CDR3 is CASSEDRDNSPLHF. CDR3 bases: TGTGCCAGCAGTGAAGACAGGGATAATTCACCCCTCCACTTT.

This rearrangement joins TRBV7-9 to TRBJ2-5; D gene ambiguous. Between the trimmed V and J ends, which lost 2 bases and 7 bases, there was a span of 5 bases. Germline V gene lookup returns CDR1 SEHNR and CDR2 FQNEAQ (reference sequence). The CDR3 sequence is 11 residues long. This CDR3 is CASSLSGTQYF. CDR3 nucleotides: TGTGCCAGCAGCTTATCGGGGACCCAGTACTTC.

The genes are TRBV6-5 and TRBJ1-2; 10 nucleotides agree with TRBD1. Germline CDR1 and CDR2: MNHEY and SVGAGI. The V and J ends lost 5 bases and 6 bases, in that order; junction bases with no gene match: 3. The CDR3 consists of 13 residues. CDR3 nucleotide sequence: TGTGCCAGCAGTCGACAGGGGGCTGATGGCTACACCTTC. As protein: CASSRQGADGYTF.

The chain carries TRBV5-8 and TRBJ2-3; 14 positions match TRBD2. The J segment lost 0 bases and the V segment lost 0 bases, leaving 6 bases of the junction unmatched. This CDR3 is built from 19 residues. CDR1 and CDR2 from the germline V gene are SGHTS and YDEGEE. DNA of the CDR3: TGTGCCAGCAGCTTGGATAGACTAGCGGGAGGGTTCAGCACAGATACGCAGTATTTT. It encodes CASSLDRLAGGFSTDTQYF.

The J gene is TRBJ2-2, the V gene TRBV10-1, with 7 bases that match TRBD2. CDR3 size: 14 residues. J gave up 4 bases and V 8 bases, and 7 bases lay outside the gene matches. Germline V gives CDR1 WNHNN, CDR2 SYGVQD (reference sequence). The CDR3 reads CASRGELLTGELFF. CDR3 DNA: TGCGCCAGCCGGGGGGAACTCCTCACCGGGGAGCTGTTTTTT.

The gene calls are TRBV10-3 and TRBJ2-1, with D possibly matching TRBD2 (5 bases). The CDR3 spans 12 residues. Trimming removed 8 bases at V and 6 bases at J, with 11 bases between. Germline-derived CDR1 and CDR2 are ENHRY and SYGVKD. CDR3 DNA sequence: TGTGCCATCCTCCGAGGGTCCAATGAGCAGTTCTTC. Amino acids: CAILRGSNEQFF.